The sequence of this TCR beta chain was determined in a study of T cell responses to AZD1222 COVID-19 vaccine. This table comes from immunoSEQ multiplex PCR, and its TCRdb copy is limited to in-frame clones, with some not included. Altogether approximately 92,000 clones are present, about 91% being singletons, with the ten largest covering less than 8%. From germline, CDR1 is SGHTA and CDR2 FQGTGA. The CDR3 totals 18 residues. V shed 4 bases and J 4 bases; nucleotides not matched to a gene: 18. Study conclusions and caveats: CD4 TCRs covered the whole spike, strongest at regions 160-218 and 743-854. Donors in the cohort were predominantly white British and more often female, and clonal diversity was possibly underestimated.

A word on this clone: What it binds is not known.

This chain connects TRBV7-3 to TRBJ1-1, with 7 bases lining up with TRBD1. The TCR was taken from an adult in good health. Material: peripheral blood, obtained on day 0 of AZD1222 vaccination. The CDR3 coding sequence is TGTGCCAGCAGCTCTCTCGACCAAGCGACAGGGTCGGGCACTGAAGCTTTCTTT. This translates into CASSSLDQATGSGTEAFF.